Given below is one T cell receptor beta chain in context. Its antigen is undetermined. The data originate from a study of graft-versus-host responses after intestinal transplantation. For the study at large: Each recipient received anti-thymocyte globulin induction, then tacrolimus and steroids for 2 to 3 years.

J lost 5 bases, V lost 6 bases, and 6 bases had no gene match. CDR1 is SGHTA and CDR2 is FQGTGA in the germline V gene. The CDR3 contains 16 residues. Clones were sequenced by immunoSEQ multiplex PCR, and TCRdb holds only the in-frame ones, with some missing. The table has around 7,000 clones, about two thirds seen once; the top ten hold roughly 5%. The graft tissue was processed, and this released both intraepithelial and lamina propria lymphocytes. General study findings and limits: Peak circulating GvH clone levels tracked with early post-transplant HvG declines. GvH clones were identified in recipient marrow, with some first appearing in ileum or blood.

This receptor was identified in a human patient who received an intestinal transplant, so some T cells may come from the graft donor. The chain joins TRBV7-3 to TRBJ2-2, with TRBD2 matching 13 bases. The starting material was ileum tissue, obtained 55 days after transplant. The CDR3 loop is CASRLPGLAGTGELFF. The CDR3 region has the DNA TGTGCCAGCAGACTCCCGGGACTAGCGGGGACCGGGGAGCTGTTTTTT. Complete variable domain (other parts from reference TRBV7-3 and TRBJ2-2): GAGVSQTPSNKVTEKGKYVELRCDPISGHTALYWYRQSLGQGPEFLIYFQGTGAADDSGLPNDRFFAVRPEGSVSTLKIQRTERGDSAVYLCASRLPGLAGTGELFFGEGSRLTVL.